Below are 17 T cell receptor beta chains sequenced from a single sample in a study of control samples from healthy donors and cancer patients. Profiled with immunoSEQ multiplex PCR; TCRdb holds only in-frame clones, not every one. The table records 100,000 to 120,000 clones, about 80% of them present only once. The sequenced material came from blood. These receptors originate from a woman aged 50 to 60 in good health.

This sequence joins TRBV2 and TRBJ1-1; TRBD1 matches 8 bases. Trimming removed 2 bases from V and 11 bases from J; junction bases left unmatched: 7. Germline CDR1 is SNHLY and CDR2 is FYNNEI. The CDR3 sequence is 13 residues long. CDR3 loop: CASSELRGLGAFF. In DNA, the CDR3 is TGTGCCAGCAGTGAACTCAGGGGGCTTGGCGCTTTCTTT.

The CDR3 nucleotides read TGTGCCAGCAGCTCGACTAGGGGGGCAAACTACGAGCAGTACTTC. This translates into CASSSTRGANYEQYF. The chain joins TRBV11-2 to TRBJ2-7; D possibly matches TRBD1 or TRBD2 (6 bases each). The CDR3 is 15 amino acids. V was pared by 4 bases and J by 3 bases, with 16 bases between. The germline gives CDR1 SGHAT, CDR2 FQNNGV.

The chain links TRBV12-2 to TRBJ2-7; the table calls TRBD1, which could not be checked here. TRBV12-2 is a documented pseudogene. The CDR3 covers 16 residues. In DNA form, the CDR3 reads TGTGCAAGTCGCTTATACGGACAGGGTCTATCCTACGAGCAGTACTTC. Its translation is CASRLYGQGLSYEQYF.

In this sample, this clone turned up a few times. The chain combines TRBV27 with TRBJ2-7; D may be TRBD2 (5 bases). Germline loops: CDR1 MNHEY, CDR2 SMNVEV (reference sequence). The CDR3 contains 16 residues. Trimming took 6 bases from V and 0 from J, leaving 18 bases between them. The CDR3 DNA is TGTGCCAGCAGGGGGATCGGGGAAGGGAGCTCCTACGAGCAGTACTTC. It codes for CASRGIGEGSSYEQYF.

This clone was counted only a few times. The V gene is TRBV19, the J gene TRBJ1-3; D is unclear. Germline V gives CDR1 LNHDA, CDR2 SQIVND (reference sequence). This CDR3 comprises 14 residues. V was pared by 4 bases and J by 4 bases, with 11 bases between. The CDR3 DNA sequence: TGTGCCAGTAGTACCTGGACCCTGGGAAACACCATATATTTT. It translates to CASSTWTLGNTIYF. Together with reference TRBV19 and TRBJ1-3, the CDR3 gives the full variable domain: DGGITQSPKYLFRKEGQNVTLSCEQNLNHDAMYWYRQDPGQGLRLIYYSQIVNDFQKGDIAEGYSVSREKKESFPLTVTSAQKNPTAFYLCASSTWTLGNTIYFGEGSWLTVV.

The rearrangement uses TRBV5-5 and TRBJ1-1; TRBD1 matches 7 bases. With 4 bases clipped from V and 4 bases from J, the junction kept 10 bases outside the gene matches. The CDR3 sequence is 15 residues long. Germline-derived CDR1 and CDR2 are SGHKS and YYEKEE (reference sequence). This CDR3 reads CASSNTQGFGTEAFF. Here the CDR3 DNA reads TGTGCCAGCAGCAACACACAGGGGTTCGGCACTGAAGCTTTCTTT.

The V gene is TRBV7-9, the J gene TRBJ2-3; 10 nucleotides match TRBD1. V gave up 6 bases and J gave up 2 bases; unmatched junction bases: 11. From germline, CDR1 is SEHNR and CDR2 FQNEAQ (reference sequence). The CDR3 is made up of 17 amino acids. CDR3 residues: CASSPGTGAKPTDTQYF. For the CDR3, the DNA is TGTGCCAGCAGTCCCGGGACAGGGGCCAAACCCACAGATACGCAGTATTTT.

The genes are TRBV24-1 and TRBJ2-1; D is perhaps TRBD1 (6 bases). Germline CDR1 reads KGHDR; CDR2 reads SFDVKD. With 4 bases removed from V and 2 bases from J, the gap between germline ends came to 8 bases. This CDR3 region has 14 residues. The CDR3 coding sequence is TGTGCCACCAGTGAACAGGGTGCCTACAATGAGCAGTTCTTC. This encodes CATSEQGAYNEQFF.

This clone appeared once. This rearrangement joins TRBV30 to TRBJ2-1; no clear D. This CDR3 contains 11 residues. Trimming stripped 0 bases from V and 11 bases from J, with 8 bases between. Germline V CDR1 and CDR2: GTSNPN, SVGIG (reference sequence). This CDR3 is CAWSVSDKQFF. The DNA for the CDR3 is TGTGCCTGGAGTGTAAGTGACAAGCAGTTCTTC.

The chain couples TRBV7-9 to TRBJ2-7, with D possibly being TRBD1 (7 bases). V lost 1 base, J lost 2 bases, and 12 bases lay in between. The CDR3 sequence is 15 residues long. Germline CDR1 and CDR2: SEHNR and FQNEAQ (reference sequence). The CDR3 sequence: CASSLEAGGTYEQYF. The CDR3 DNA reads as TGTGCCAGCAGCTTAGAGGCAGGGGGGACCTACGAGCAGTACTTC.

The V gene is TRBV7-2, the J gene TRBJ1-2; no clear D gene. Trimming pared 1 base from V and 1 base from J, leaving 10 bases between. Germline-derived CDR1 and CDR2 are SGHTA and FQGNSA. The CDR3 runs 15 residues. The CDR3 DNA reads TGTGCCAGCAGCTTAGTGGGAGGAATTAACTATGGCTACACCTTC. Its translation: CASSLVGGINYGYTF.

This chain uses TRBV9 with TRBJ1-2; no definite D call. The ends were cut back, 0 bases at V and 8 bases at J, with 8 bases in the middle. The CDR3 loop spans 12 amino acids. Germline assignment: CDR1 SGDLS and CDR2 YYNGEE. DNA of the CDR3: TGTGCCAGCAGCGTAGTTAATGGAGGCTACACCTTC. Translated, it gives CASSVVNGGYTF.

Only a few counts were recorded for this clone. This chain joins TRBV28 and TRBJ1-1, with TRBD1 matching 8 bases. With 2 bases clipped from V and 9 bases from J, the junction kept 8 bases outside the gene matches. Germline CDR1 MDHEN, CDR2 SYDVKM. The CDR3 is 14 residues long. The CDR3 reads CASSLRTGTSKAFF. DNA of the CDR3: TGTGCCAGCAGTTTACGGACAGGGACATCGAAAGCTTTCTTT.

This clone turned up a few times. V usage is TRBV7-2 and J usage is TRBJ1-2; a possible D gene is TRBD1 (5 bases). Trimming left V 5 bases short and J 0 bases short, with 13 bases between. The CDR3 is 15 amino acids. The germline CDR1 and CDR2 sequences are SGHTA and FQGNSA. CDR3 sequence: CASSDLRGANYGYTF. CDR3 sequence (DNA): TGTGCCAGCAGCGACCTCCGGGGGGCTAACTATGGCTACACCTTC.

The V gene is TRBV11-3, the J gene TRBJ2-7, with D possibly being TRBD1 (6 bases). The CDR3 spans 13 residues. The germline V gene has CDR1 SGHNT and CDR2 YENEEA. Trimming took 6 bases from V and 1 from J, leaving 10 bases between them. The CDR3 coding sequence is TGTGCCAGCAGGGTAGGGGGATCCTACGAGCAGTACTTC. It yields the protein CASRVGGSYEQYF. The variable domain in full, completed from reference TRBV11-3 and TRBJ2-7, reads EAGVVQSPRYKIIEKKQPVAFWCNPISGHNTLYWYLQNLGQGPELLIRYENEEAVDDSQLPKDRFSAERLKGVDSTLKIQPAELGDSAVYLCASRVGGSYEQYFGPGTRLTVT.

In this sample, this clone turned up once. The chain uses TRBV24-1 and TRBJ2-1; D might be TRBD2 (6 bases). The CDR3 is 15 amino acids. Deletions cut 4 bases from V and 4 bases from J, with 13 bases between. Germline V gene lookup returns CDR1 KGHDR and CDR2 SFDVKD. The CDR3, as DNA: TGTGCCACCAGTGACCTACCCGGGAGTTACAATGAGCAGTTCTTC. Translated: CATSDLPGSYNEQFF.

This chain connects TRBV28 to TRBJ1-2, with D unresolved. Trimming removed 7 bases at V and 4 bases at J, with 10 bases between. Germline V gene data show CDR1 as MDHEN and CDR2 as SYDVKM. The CDR3 totals 12 residues. CDR3 sequence: CASNLPLYGYTF. The CDR3 DNA sequence: TGTGCCAGCAACCTCCCCCTCTATGGCTACACCTTC.